These 26 T cell receptor beta chains originate from one sample sequenced in a study of blood T cell repertoires in COVID-19. Libraries were prepared by immunoSEQ multiplex PCR; TCRdb keeps only in-frame clonotypes and omits some of them. This table holds about 220,000 clones, about nine tenths found once. Sequenced: PBMCs or T cells enriched from blood (not recorded which). These receptors were taken from a woman in her forties with acute COVID-19.

The V gene is TRBV3-1 (or the pseudogene TRBV3-2), the J gene TRBJ2-5, with TRBD2 matching over 14 bases. The length of the CDR3 is 16 residues. CDR1 is LGHDT, CDR2 YNNKEL, per germline (reference sequence). Germline trimming cut 3 bases from V and 3 bases from J; bases unmatched to any gene: 3. In DNA form, the CDR3 reads TGTGCCAGCAGCCATCGGGGACTAGCGGGGGAAGAGACCCAGTACTTC. Translating gives CASSHRGLAGEETQYF.

This clone was counted only a few times. The rearrangement joins TRBV30 to TRBJ1-4; D remains unclear. The CDR3 spans 14 residues. Germline CDR1 reads GTSNPN; CDR2 reads SVGIG (reference sequence). Between the trimmed V and J ends, which lost 4 bases and 2 bases, there was a span of 11 bases. The CDR3: CAWTPAATNEKLFF. The CDR3, as DNA: TGTGCCTGGACCCCGGCGGCGACTAATGAAAAACTGTTTTTT.

This clone was found once. The gene calls are TRBV27 and TRBJ1-1; a weak D match, TRBD1 (5 bases). Per the germline V gene, CDR1 is MNHEY and CDR2 is SMNVEV (reference sequence). Trimming removed 0 bases from V and 11 bases from J, with 16 bases in between. The CDR3 totals 14 residues. The CDR3 reads CASSLSPDIRGAFF. The CDR3 region has the DNA TGTGCCAGCAGTTTATCCCCGGACATCCGAGGTGCTTTCTTT.

The chain recombines TRBV12-3 or TRBV12-4 with TRBJ2-2; possibly TRBD2 for D (5 bases). Trimming took 4 bases from V and 5 from J, leaving 8 bases between them. This CDR3 has 13 residues. The CDR3, as DNA: TGTGCCAGCAGTTCCTCGGGGACCGGGGAGCTGTTTTTT. It encodes CASSSSGTGELFF.

J is TRBJ2-4 and V is TRBV24-1; 10 positions match TRBD1. CDR1 and CDR2 from the germline V gene are KGHDR and SFDVKD. The J segment lost 8 bases and the V segment lost 3 bases, leaving 6 bases of the junction unmatched. This CDR3 region has 15 residues. CDR3 protein: CATSDGTGEVDIQYF. CDR3 DNA: TGTGCCACCAGTGATGGGACAGGGGAGGTGGACATTCAGTACTTC.

The chain links TRBV27 to TRBJ1-1; the D is unclear. Germline values: CDR1 MNHEY, CDR2 SMNVEV (reference sequence). The CDR3 contains 15 residues. V lost 0 bases and J 1 base, leaving 9 bases between the germline ends. CDR3 region: CASSLSLTANTEAFF. The CDR3 DNA follows: TGTGCCAGCAGTTTATCGCTTACAGCGAACACTGAAGCTTTCTTT.

For the CDR3, the DNA is TGTGCCAGCAGCGCGGGACTAGCGGGGAACACCGGGGAGCTGTTTTTT. Translating it yields CASSAGLAGNTGELFF. The chain joins TRBV3-1 (or the pseudogene TRBV3-2) to TRBJ2-2, with TRBD2 matching over 12 bases. V trimming: 5 bases; J trimming: 1 base; junction bases outside the gene matches: 2. From germline, CDR1 is LGHDT and CDR2 YNNKEL (reference sequence). The CDR3 spans 16 residues.

This clone has only one observation. The V call is TRBV30, the J call TRBJ1-4; D remains ambiguous. V was clipped by 0 bases and J by 4 bases, with 9 bases between them. CDR3 length: 14 amino acids. The germline gives CDR1 GTSNPN, CDR2 SVGIG (reference sequence). The CDR3 spells CAWSVPESNEKLFF. CDR3 coding DNA: TGTGCCTGGAGTGTACCGGAGAGTAATGAAAAACTGTTTTTT.

The chain links TRBV12-5 to TRBJ1-4, with D uncertain. The CDR3 loop spans 16 amino acids. Trimming removed 0 bases from V and 6 bases from J, with 14 bases in between. Germline V gene lookup returns CDR1 LGHNT and CDR2 FRNRAP. Here the CDR3 reads CASGLVLSGDDEKLFF. The CDR3 nucleotides read TGTGCTAGTGGTTTGGTACTATCCGGGGATGATGAAAAACTGTTTTTT.

The rearrangement uses TRBV6-5 and TRBJ1-5; TRBD1 aligns across 10 bases. Germline V lookup: CDR1 MNHEY, CDR2 SVGAGI. The ends lost 6 bases at V and 6 bases at J; junction bases unmatched: 5. CDR3 length: 14 amino acids. The CDR3 protein is CASSGTGAGQPQHF. CDR3 bases: TGTGCCAGCAGCGGGACAGGGGCTGGTCAGCCCCAGCATTTT.

The rearrangement links TRBV6-2 or TRBV6-3 to TRBJ1-4, with no clear D. The CDR3 has 14 residues. Germline loops: CDR1 MNHEY, CDR2 SVGEGT. V dropped 6 bases and J dropped 3 bases, with 11 bases sitting between them. CDR3 sequence: CASSRPEANEKLFF. As DNA, the CDR3 is TGTGCCAGCAGCCGCCCCGAGGCTAATGAAAAACTGTTTTTT.

This clone was seen a handful of times. This chain links TRBV2 with TRBJ1-5, with D unclear. Germline CDR1 reads SNHLY; CDR2 reads FYNNEI. V was shortened by 2 bases and J by 7 bases, with 12 bases between the two germline ends. This CDR3 spans 14 amino acids. This CDR3 reads CASSELAGFQPQHF. Here the CDR3 DNA reads TGTGCCAGCAGTGAATTGGCGGGGTTCCAGCCCCAGCATTTT.

The rearrangement links TRBV7-3 to TRBJ2-1; D is uncertain. CDR3 size: 15 residues. Deletions cut 6 bases from V and 6 bases from J, with 18 bases between. The germline CDR1 and CDR2 sequences are SGHTA and FQGTGA. The CDR3 loop reads CASSRVELTPNEQFF. DNA of the CDR3: TGTGCCAGCAGTAGAGTGGAACTGACTCCCAATGAGCAGTTCTTC. Complete variable domain (other parts from reference TRBV7-3 and TRBJ2-1): GAGVSQTPSNKVTEKGKYVELRCDPISGHTALYWYRQSLGQGPEFLIYFQGTGAADDSGLPNDRFFAVRPEGSVSTLKIQRTERGDSAVYLCASSRVELTPNEQFFGPGTRLTVL.

The rearrangement links TRBV15 to TRBJ2-1; the D gene is possibly TRBD1 (7 bases). The CDR3 is 13 residues long. The germline V gene has CDR1 LNHNV and CDR2 YYDKDF (reference sequence). Trimming cost V 5 bases and J 10 bases, with 15 bases left between them. The CDR3 bases are TGTGCCACCAGCCCCAGGGGGGTGGGGGAGCAGTTCTTC. This sequence encodes CATSPRGVGEQFF.

V gene TRBV27 combines with J gene TRBJ2-1; D possibly corresponds to TRBD1 (6 bases). Germline V CDR1 and CDR2: MNHEY, SMNVEV (reference sequence). CDR3 length: 13 amino acids. Between the trimmed V and J ends, which lost 5 bases and 5 bases, there was a span of 10 bases. The CDR3 is CASSHRQDNEQFF. The DNA of the CDR3 is TGTGCCAGCAGTCACCGACAGGACAATGAGCAGTTCTTC.

The chain combines TRBV11-2 with TRBJ2-1; TRBD1 agrees at 7 bases. CDR1 is SGHAT, CDR2 FQNNGV, per germline. V trimming: 2 bases; J trimming: 9 bases; junction bases outside the gene matches: 10. The CDR3 is 15 residues long. The CDR3 region has the DNA TGTGCCAGCAGCTTAACCGGACAGGCTCTAGGTGAGCAGTTCTTC. This sequence encodes CASSLTGQALGEQFF.

This chain connects TRBV30 to TRBJ2-7, with 7 bases fitting TRBD1. The V and J ends lost 1 base and 3 bases, in that order; junction bases with no gene match: 3. The CDR3 has 13 amino acids. Germline CDR1 and CDR2: GTSNPN and SVGIG (reference sequence). The CDR3 region has the DNA TGTGCCTGGAGTGAAGGGGGCATCTACGAGCAGTACGTC. Its protein product is CAWSEGGIYEQYV.

The rearrangement joins TRBV5-1 to TRBJ1-2; tentatively, D is TRBD1 (5 bases). Germline V gene sequence: CDR1 SGHRS, CDR2 YFSETQ. Trimming shortened V by 4 bases and J by 7 bases, and 14 bases separated the two germline ends. The CDR3 contains 13 residues. In DNA, the CDR3 is TGCGCCAGCAGCCGGGACGGGGGAGGTGGCTACACCTTC. Its protein product is CASSRDGGGGYTF.

This chain joins TRBV2 and TRBJ1-2, with D possibly matching TRBD1 (5 bases). Germline-derived CDR1 and CDR2 are SNHLY and FYNNEI. Trimming stripped 5 bases from V and 0 bases from J, with 13 bases between. This CDR3 has 15 residues. This CDR3 reads CASSFTGVTNYGYTF. CDR3 sequence (DNA): TGTGCCAGCAGTTTTACAGGAGTAACTAACTATGGCTACACCTTC.

This rearrangement joins TRBV9 to TRBJ2-7, with D perhaps matching TRBD2 (5 bases). The CDR3 sequence is 14 residues long. The germline gives CDR1 SGDLS, CDR2 YYNGEE. Between the trimmed V and J ends, which lost 0 bases and 4 bases, there was a span of 11 bases. CDR3 nucleotide sequence: TGTGCCAGCAGCGTAGGGGCTGAGGGATACGAGCAGTACTTC. It yields the protein CASSVGAEGYEQYF.

The chain combines TRBV7-2 with TRBJ1-6, with unresolved D. Germline values: CDR1 SGHTA, CDR2 FQGNSA. The CDR3 contains 12 residues. The ends were cut back, 1 base at V and 7 bases at J, with 2 bases in the middle. The CDR3 here is CASSLVNSPLHF. CDR3 nucleotide sequence: TGTGCCAGCAGCTTAGTAAATTCACCCCTCCACTTT.

This clone was detected only a few times. The J gene is TRBJ1-2, the V gene TRBV10-2; no definite D call. Per the germline V gene, CDR1 is WSHSY and CDR2 is SAAADI. The V gene lost 6 bases and the J gene lost 5 bases, with 13 bases spanning the gap. The CDR3 is 13 residues long. CDR3 region: CASRSRGNYGYTF. CDR3 nucleotides: TGCGCCAGCAGGAGTAGAGGGAATTATGGCTACACCTTC.

This clone was seen a single time. The chain uses TRBV6-6 and TRBJ1-1; D call uncertain. The V and J ends lost 2 bases and 1 base respectively, with 8 bases between them. The CDR3 contains 14 residues. The germline V gene has CDR1 MNHNY and CDR2 SVGAGI (reference sequence). CDR3 coding DNA: TGTGCCAGCAGTTACGATTCTAGGAACACTGAAGCTTTCTTT. It yields the protein CASSYDSRNTEAFF.

The chain carries TRBV11-2 and TRBJ2-2; TRBD2 aligns across 8 bases. V was clipped by 6 bases and J by 3 bases; unmatched bases: 9. Germline V gives CDR1 SGHAT, CDR2 FQNNGV. This CDR3 spans 16 amino acids. The CDR3 spells CASSGAGGAYTGELFF. Here the CDR3 DNA reads TGTGCCAGCAGTGGTGCGGGGGGCGCATACACCGGGGAGCTGTTTTTT. The variable domain in full, with the rest retrieved from reference TRBV11-2 and TRBJ2-2, is EAGVAQSPRYKIIEKRQSVAFWCNPISGHATLYWYQQILGQGPKLLIQFQNNGVVDDSQLPKDRFSAERLKGVDSTLKIQPAKLEDSAVYLCASSGAGGAYTGELFFGEGSRLTVL.

This chain uses TRBV6-5 with TRBJ1-3; D possibly corresponds to TRBD1 (5 bases). The CDR3 contains 14 residues. Between the trimmed V and J ends, which lost 5 bases and 5 bases, there was a span of 13 bases. Germline lookup yields CDR1 MNHEY and CDR2 SVGAGI. CDR3 loop: CASSHDSTRNTIYF. DNA for the CDR3: TGTGCCAGCAGTCACGACAGTACTAGAAACACCATATATTTT.

The V and J genes are TRBV5-1 and TRBJ2-3, with D possibly TRBD1 on 5 matching bases. V lost 4 bases to trimming and J lost 4 bases, with 16 bases between them. The CDR3 sequence is 15 residues long. Per germline, CDR1 SGHRS and CDR2 YFSETQ. The CDR3 loop is CASSAAGMESDTQYF. The DNA for the CDR3 is TGCGCCAGCAGCGCCGCAGGGATGGAGTCAGATACGCAGTATTTT.